The rows below give T cell receptor beta chains drawn from one sample of a study of CD4 T cell repertoires in COVID-19. Libraries were prepared by immunoSEQ multiplex PCR; TCRdb keeps only in-frame clonotypes and omits some of them. The sample lists around 25,000 clones, about 93% occurring once. The source material was circulating follicular helper CD4+ T cells (cTfh) from blood, sampled before the COVID-19 pandemic. These receptors were taken from a human donor who had COVID-19. CDR3s include the opening cysteine and the closing phenylalanine or tryptophan. Fields, in order: D gene, V gene, J gene, clone size, CDR3 DNA, CDR3 protein. A D gene is named only where the DNA matches it firmly. The size entry is marked missing in some rows and otherwise reads once, few, many or a size class.

NA	TRBV6-5	TRBJ1-2	NA	TGTGCCAGCAGTTACTCGATACAGCCCTATGGTGGCTACACCTTC	CASSYSIQPYGGYTF
TRBD2	TRBV18	TRBJ2-7	NA	TGTGCCAGCTCACCACTGTCAGCGGGGGATCGGTACGAGCAGTACTTC	CASSPLSAGDRYEQYF
NA	TRBV29-1	TRBJ1-4	NA	TGCAGCGTTTATGGTCCGGGGGCAACTAATGAAAAACTGTTTTTT	CSVYGPGATNEKLFF
NA	TRBV27	TRBJ1-4	NA	TGTGCCAGCAGTTTGAGGGAGGGAGAAAAACTGTTTTTT	CASSLREGEKLFF
TRBD1	TRBV25-1	TRBJ1-4	NA	TGTGCCAGCAGGGGTCCGCGACAGGGGAATAATGAAAAACTGTTTTTT	CASRGPRQGNNEKLFF
NA	TRBV7-9	TRBJ1-4	NA	TGTGCCAGCAGCTTAGACGGGGGGGGAAAACTGTTTTTT	CASSLDGGGKLFF
TRBD2	TRBV7-9	TRBJ2-3	NA	TGTGCCAGCAGCCAACTAGCGGGAGGGTATTTT	CASSQLAGGYF
NA	TRBV5-1	TRBJ2-2	NA	TGCGCCAGCACCCCACACAGGGCAAACACCGGGGAGCTGTTTTTT	CASTPHRANTGELFF
NA	TRBV18	TRBJ2-5	NA	TGTGCCAGCTCACCGGGACAAAGGGGCCAAGAGACCCAGTACTTC	CASSPGQRGQETQYF
NA	TRBV5-4	TRBJ1-2	NA	TGTGCCAGCAGCTTGGTAGGAGCTAACTATGGCTACACCTTC	CASSLVGANYGYTF
NA	TRBV2	TRBJ2-7	NA	TGTGCCAGCAGTCCACTAGACTACGAGCAGTACTTC	CASSPLDYEQYF
NA	TRBV6-1	TRBJ2-1	NA	TGTGCCAGCAGTGGGGAGGACTGGGGCCGATACAATGAGCAGTTCTTC	CASSGEDWGRYNEQFF
NA	TRBV28	TRBJ1-6	NA	TGTGCCAGCAAAACCGGGACTCTCATTAATTCACCCCTCCACTTT	CASKTGTLINSPLHF
TRBD1	TRBV6-5	TRBJ2-1	NA	TGTGCCAGCAGCAGTACCCCCGGGACAGGGCAGTTCTTC	CASSSTPGTGQFF
TRBD2	TRBV19	TRBJ2-1	NA	TGTGCCAGTAGTACCAAAGGCGGGGGGATAGGCAATGAGCAGTTCTTC	CASSTKGGGIGNEQFF
TRBD2	TRBV27	TRBJ2-7	NA	TGTGCCAGCAGCCGGACCCAGCGGGAGGGCGGGTACGAGCAGTACTTC	CASSRTQREGGYEQYF
NA	TRBV9	TRBJ2-6	NA	TGTGCCAGCAGCGTAGATGGAGGGTCTGGGGCCAACGTCCTGACTTTC	CASSVDGGSGANVLTF
NA	TRBV5-1	TRBJ1-3	NA	TGCGCCAGCAGCTTGGGGGCTGCTGGAAACACCATATATTTT	CASSLGAAGNTIYF
NA	TRBV15	TRBJ2-3	NA	TGTGCCACCAGCAGAGATTTAGGGACAACCACAGATACGCAGTATTTT	CATSRDLGTTTDTQYF
NA	TRBV2	TRBJ2-5	NA	TGTGCCAGCAGGTGGGGGGAAGAGACCCAGTACTTC	CASRWGEETQYF
TRBD1	TRBV2	TRBJ2-7	NA	TGTGCCAGCAGTTACACAGGGGGCGGTGGATACTTC	CASSYTGGGGYF
NA	TRBV11-2	TRBJ2-1	NA	TGTGCCAGTCGGAGTGCATGGGAGCAGTTCTTC	CASRSAWEQFF
TRBD1	TRBV9	TRBJ2-5	once	TGTGCCAGCTGCCCCCGGGCAGGGGGAGAGACCCAGTACTTC	CASCPRAGGETQYF
NA	TRBV25-1	TRBJ1-5	NA	TGTGCCAGCAGCGCCGGGTATGGTCAGCCCCAGCATTTT	CASSAGYGQPQHF
NA	TRBV2	TRBJ2-5	NA	TGTGCCAGCGGGCTGTACCAAGAGACCCAGTACTTC	CASGLYQETQYF
NA	TRBV7-9	TRBJ2-7	NA	TGTGCCAGCAGCTCGGGGGGCACTGGGTCCTACGAGCAGTACTTC	CASSSGGTGSYEQYF
NA	TRBV5-1	TRBJ2-3	NA	TGCGCCAGCAGCTTGGAACATGTCCGAGATACGCAGTATTTT	CASSLEHVRDTQYF
TRBD1	TRBV5-1	TRBJ1-2	NA	TGCGCCAGCAGCTTGGAGGCAGGGGGCGATCCTGGCTACACCTTC	CASSLEAGGDPGYTF
TRBD1	TRBV2	TRBJ2-2	NA	TGTGCCAACGGACAGGGGTCGAACGGGGAGCTGTTTTTT	CANGQGSNGELFF
NA	TRBV2	TRBJ2-7	NA	TGTGCCAGCAGGGCTGAAATTAGCGGTAACGGCGAGCAGTACTTC	CASRAEISGNGEQYF
TRBD1	TRBV13	TRBJ2-5	NA	TGTGCCAGCAGCTTACCAGGGGGTACAGAGACCCAGTACTTC	CASSLPGGTETQYF
TRBD2	TRBV6-6	TRBJ2-5	NA	TGTGCCAGCCCCGGACTAGCGGGAGAGGAGACCCAGTACTTC	CASPGLAGEETQYF
NA	TRBV5-4	TRBJ2-1	NA	TGTGCCAGCAGCGCCAAGCAAACTAGCTTTGAGCAGTTCTTC	CASSAKQTSFEQFF
TRBD1	TRBV11-3	TRBJ2-2	once	TGTGCCAGCACCAAGACAGGGACCGGGGAGCTGTTTTTT	CASTKTGTGELFF
TRBD2	TRBV7-3	TRBJ2-7	NA	TGTGCCAGCAGCTTAGCCCCCGGGGGGATCTACGAGCAGTACTTC	CASSLAPGGIYEQYF
TRBD1	TRBV10-1	TRBJ2-7	NA	TGCGCCAGCAGCCGGACAGGGAGGTACGAGCAGTACTTC	CASSRTGRYEQYF
TRBD2	TRBV11-2	TRBJ2-1	NA	TGTGCCAGCAGCGGGACTAGCGGGGGTAATGAGCAGTTCTTC	CASSGTSGGNEQFF